Below, 12 T cell receptor beta chains from the same sample are listed, as sequenced in a study of T cell therapy after organ transplantation. The antigens of these receptors remain unknown. Using immunoSEQ multiplex PCR, the repertoire was profiled, and TCRdb retains in-frame clones only, with some absent. This sample has some 48,000 clones, with 85% to 95% found just once. Material: CD8+ T cells from blood, obtained before autologous CMV-specific T cell therapy. The source of these receptors is a human patient who had received a solid organ transplant and had CMV disease.

The genes are TRBV7-2 and TRBJ2-7; unclear D gene. Germline CDR1 and CDR2: SGHTA and FQGNSA. The CDR3 runs to 11 residues. V dropped 4 bases and J dropped 4 bases, with 5 bases sitting between them. The CDR3 here is CASSYQYEQYF. DNA of the CDR3: TGTGCCAGCAGCTATCAATACGAGCAGTACTTC.

The chain uses TRBV6-5 and TRBJ1-5, with D perhaps TRBD1 (5 bases). Trimming cost V 0 bases and J 2 bases, with 11 bases left between them. Germline V gene data show CDR1 as MNHEY and CDR2 as SVGAGI. The CDR3 loop spans 16 amino acids. CDR3 loop: CASSYSFGTGNQPQHF. CDR3 coding DNA: TGTGCCAGCAGTTACTCGTTCGGGACGGGCAATCAGCCCCAGCATTTT.

This clone occurred once. The chain is built from TRBV4-2 and TRBJ2-7, with D hard to call. Trimming pared 1 base from V and 3 bases from J, leaving 7 bases between. Germline CDR1 reads LGHNA; CDR2 reads YNFKEQ. This CDR3 is 13 amino acids long. DNA of the CDR3: TGTGCCAGCAGCCAAGTTTCAGACTACGAGCAGTACTTC. Its translation is CASSQVSDYEQYF.

The table lists this clone with a count of one. The rearrangement links TRBV19 to TRBJ2-1; weak D call: TRBD2 (5 bases). V was trimmed by 3 bases and J by 8 bases, leaving 14 bases between them. The CDR3 is 14 amino acids. Germline V gives CDR1 LNHDA, CDR2 SQIVND (reference sequence). Here the CDR3 reads CASSIIGGGYEQFF. CDR3 bases: TGTGCCAGTAGTATTATCGGAGGAGGATATGAGCAGTTCTTC.

This clone was picked up one time. The rearrangement links TRBV6-5 to TRBJ1-5; possibly TRBD1 for D (6 bases). V lost 6 bases, J lost 5 bases, and 14 bases lay in between. CDR3 length equals 14 residues. Germline CDR1 and CDR2: MNHEY and SVGAGI. The CDR3 sequence is CASRPSGVDQPQHF. The CDR3 DNA reads TGTGCCAGCAGACCTTCAGGGGTTGATCAGCCCCAGCATTTT.

V gene TRBV4-3 combines with J gene TRBJ2-5; the match to TRBD1 covers 10 bases. The CDR3 contains 15 residues. Trimming took 2 bases from V and 1 from J; bases not matched to a gene: 1. Germline V gene sequence: CDR1 LGHNA, CDR2 YSLEER. The CDR3 loop is CASSQWTGGQETQYF. In DNA, the CDR3 is TGCGCCAGCAGCCAATGGACAGGGGGCCAAGAGACCCAGTACTTC.

This clone has a single count. The chain is built from TRBV19 and TRBJ2-7; 9 bases map to TRBD2. From germline, CDR1 is LNHDA and CDR2 SQIVND (reference sequence). V was clipped by 7 bases and J by 0 bases; unmatched bases: 7. This CDR3 has 15 residues. The CDR3 loop reads CASTMTSGLSYEQYF. In nucleotides, the CDR3 is TGTGCCAGTACCATGACTAGCGGCCTCTCCTACGAGCAGTACTTC.

This clone was seen just once. The V call is TRBV5-6, the J call TRBJ2-7; the match to TRBD1 covers 10 bases. V shed 4 bases, J shed 2 bases, and the junction held 6 bases outside the gene matches. CDR1 is SGHDT and CDR2 is YYEEEE in the germline V gene. The CDR3 sequence is 15 residues long. The CDR3 nucleotides read TGTGCCAGCAGCGAAGGGACAGGGGAAGCCTACGAGCAGTACTTC. Translated: CASSEGTGEAYEQYF.

This chain joins TRBV29-1 and TRBJ2-7; either TRBD1 or TRBD2 may supply D (5 bases each). Trimming took off 7 bases at V and 3 bases at J, with 16 bases between the two ends. This CDR3 region has 13 residues. Germline-derived CDR1 and CDR2 are SQVTM and ANQGSEA. The CDR3 DNA reads as TGCAGCGCACAAGGGACCGAATTCTACGAGCAGTACTTC. Its translation: CSAQGTEFYEQYF.

The table lists this clone with a count of one. The chain is built from TRBV18 and TRBJ2-5; the match to TRBD2 covers 7 bases. From germline, CDR1 is KGHSH and CDR2 LQKENI. CDR3 length: 13 amino acids. Trimming took 2 bases from V and 3 from J; bases not matched to a gene: 0. The CDR3 bases are TGTGCCAGCTCACCAGGGACTAAAGAGACCCAGTACTTC. Translated: CASSPGTKETQYF.

The chain recombines TRBV5-1 with TRBJ2-6; D tentatively reads TRBD1 or TRBD2 (5 bases each). The CDR3 extends over 16 amino acids. CDR1 and CDR2 from the germline V gene are SGHRS and YFSETQ. Trimming pared 4 bases from V and 7 bases from J, leaving 18 bases between. CDR3 in DNA: TGCGCCAGCAGCCGGGCCTCAGGGAGAAGAGCCAACGTCCTGACTTTC. Amino acids: CASSRASGRRANVLTF. The whole variable domain, remainder taken from reference TRBV5-1 and TRBJ2-6, is KAGVTQTPRYLIKTRGQQVTLSCSPISGHRSVSWYQQTPGQGLQFLFEYFSETQRNKGNFPGRFSGRQFSNSRSEMNVSTLELGDSALYLCASSRASGRRANVLTFGAGSRLTVL.

In this sample, this clone turned up once. V usage is TRBV19 and J usage is TRBJ2-7; D gene unclear. V was clipped by 3 bases and J by 1 base, with 10 bases between them. Germline CDR1 LNHDA, CDR2 SQIVND (reference sequence). The length of the CDR3 is 14 residues. This CDR3 is CASSIITASYEQYF. The DNA for the CDR3 is TGTGCCAGTAGTATTATAACGGCGTCCTACGAGCAGTACTTC.